The 10 T cell receptor beta chains in this list originate from one sample, sequenced in a study of T cell repertoires in cytomegalovirus infection. Antigens for these TCRs are unknown. TCRdb redid the calling of the reads with MiXCR, one entry per CDR3 protein. Of about 700,000 distinct CDR3 sequences listed, 33% are singletons. The sample was cultured PBMCs, taken from culture after CMV antigen stimulation. All receptors come from a human donor in good health (CMV status not recorded). Some clones in this sample may be carry-over from other donors' samples.

This clonotype showed up just once. The rearrangement joins TRBV29-1 to TRBJ1-2, with a possible D match to TRBD1 (6 bases). V was clipped by 3 bases and J by 4 bases, with 21 bases between them. From germline, CDR1 is SQVTM and CDR2 ANQGSEA. The CDR3 extends over 16 amino acids. CDR3 residues: CSVDFGQGLLGYGYTF. The DNA of the CDR3 is TGCAGCGTTGATTTCGGGCAGGGGCTCCTCGGCTATGGCTACACCTTC. The full variable domain, its missing parts supplied by reference TRBV29-1 and TRBJ1-2, is SAVISQKPSRDICQRGTSLTIQCQVDSQVTMMFWYRQQPGQSLTLIATANQGSEATYESGFVIDKFPISRPNLTFSTLTVSNMSPEDSSIYLCSVDFGQGLLGYGYTFGSGTRLTVV.

This clonotype was seen a handful of times. V and J are TRBV20-1 and TRBJ1-3, with 9 bases aligning to TRBD1. J lost 8 bases, V lost 6 bases, and 5 bases had no gene match. CDR3 length equals 12 residues. Germline CDR1 is DFQATT and CDR2 is SNEGSKA (reference sequence). The CDR3 DNA follows: TGCAGTGCCCCGGGACAGGGATACACCATATATTTT. This encodes CSAPGQGYTIYF.

This clonotype was picked up a small number of times. The chain has TRBV11-2 and TRBJ2-1, with a possible D match to TRBD2 (5 bases). Trimming stripped 3 bases from V and 6 bases from J, with 30 bases between. Germline CDR1 reads SGHAT; CDR2 reads FQNNGV. CDR3 length equals 20 residues. The CDR3 is CASSFPRKTTPPGISNEQFF. CDR3 sequence (DNA): TGTGCCAGCAGCTTCCCGCGGAAAACCACCCCCCCGGGAATCTCCAATGAGCAGTTCTTC. Filled out from reference TRBV11-2 and TRBJ2-1, the complete variable domain reads EAGVAQSPRYKIIEKRQSVAFWCNPISGHATLYWYQQILGQGPKLLIQFQNNGVVDDSQLPKDRFSAERLKGVDSTLKIQPAKLEDSAVYLCASSFPRKTTPPGISNEQFFGPGTRLTVL.

The V gene is TRBV5-4, the J gene TRBJ1-2, with D unclear. The CDR3 runs to 13 residues. The germline CDR1 and CDR2 sequences are SGHNT and YYREEE (reference sequence). Trimming removed 4 bases from V and 5 bases from J, with 12 bases in between. The CDR3 nucleotides are TGTGCCAGCAGCCAAATAGGCGGGTATGGCTACACCTTC. As protein: CASSQIGGYGYTF. Filled out from reference TRBV5-4 and TRBJ1-2, the complete variable domain reads ETGVTQSPTHLIKTRGQQVTLRCSSQSGHNTVSWYQQALGQGPQFIFQYYREEENGRGNFPPRFSGLQFPNYSSELNVNALELDDSALYLCASSQIGGYGYTFGSGTRLTVV.

Only a few counts were recorded for this clonotype. CDR3 nucleotide sequence: TGTGCCAGCAGTTTAGCTCCACCCGGGACATTAAATGAAAAACTGTTTTTT. It translates to CASSLAPPGTLNEKLFF. The chain combines TRBV12-3 or TRBV12-4 with TRBJ1-4, with D perhaps matching TRBD1 (6 bases). The germline V and J ends were trimmed by 0 bases and 5 bases, with 16 bases remaining between them. CDR3 length: 17 residues.

There are a few counts of this clonotype. The chain employs TRBV11-2 and TRBJ2-3; 8 bases are shared with TRBD2. V was pared by 2 bases and J by 1 base, with 2 bases of the junction left unmatched. The CDR3 runs to 15 residues. The germline V gene encodes CDR1 SGHAT and CDR2 FQNNGV. The CDR3 protein is CASSLRAGGTDTQYF. CDR3 in DNA: TGTGCCAGCAGCTTACGAGCGGGGGGCACAGATACGCAGTATTTT. Full variable domain (rest looked up from reference TRBV11-2 and TRBJ2-3): EAGVAQSPRYKIIEKRQSVAFWCNPISGHATLYWYQQILGQGPKLLIQFQNNGVVDDSQLPKDRFSAERLKGVDSTLKIQPAKLEDSAVYLCASSLRAGGTDTQYFGPGTRLTVL.

This clonotype was observed at least ten times. This chain uses TRBV7-8 with TRBJ1-2; D gene ambiguous. The V gene's germline CDR1 is SGHVS and CDR2 FQNEAQ. The V gene lost 5 bases and the J gene lost 3 bases, with 7 bases spanning the gap. This CDR3 is 12 amino acids long. The CDR3 loop reads CASSQEDYGYTF. The CDR3 nucleotides are TGTGCCAGCAGCCAGGAGGACTATGGCTACACCTTC.

This clonotype showed up just a few times. The CDR3 here is CASSLAGRGRALGTEAFF. The CDR3 DNA sequence: TGTGCCAGCAGCTTGGCAGGTAGGGGTAGAGCCCTTGGCACTGAAGCTTTCTTT. The rearrangement links TRBV5-4 to TRBJ1-1; D perhaps matches TRBD1 (5 bases). The CDR3 spans 18 residues. With 0 bases removed from V and 4 bases from J, the gap between germline ends came to 22 bases. Germline assignment: CDR1 SGHNT and CDR2 YYREEE (reference sequence).

This clonotype was found a few times. V and J are TRBV6-1 and TRBJ2-3; 11 bases agree with TRBD1. The CDR3 has 16 amino acids. The germline gives CDR1 MNHNS, CDR2 SASEGT. V lost 7 bases and J lost 1; bases outside the gene matches: 7. The CDR3, as DNA: TGTGCCAGCAATGGACAGGGGGCGTTGGGCACAGATACGCAGTATTTT. Protein product: CASNGQGALGTDTQYF.

This clonotype has ten or more counts. The V gene is TRBV7-2, the J gene TRBJ2-3; TRBD2 aligns across 9 bases. The germline gives CDR1 SGHTA, CDR2 FQGNSA. CDR3 length: 16 residues. V was clipped by 1 base and J by 7 bases; unmatched bases: 9. DNA for the CDR3: TGTGCCAGCAGCTTAGGAGGAGGGACTAGCACCCATACGCAGTATTTT. Protein: CASSLGGGTSTHTQYF.